The entry below gives a single TCR beta chain sequence along with its context. The sample originates from a study of blood T cell repertoires in COVID-19. Looking at the study overall: Acute and convalescent COVID-19 specimens originated in the United States, Italy and Spain. PBMCs, B-cell-depleted T cells, or T cells were the source of the cDNA or gDNA that made up the material.

The CDR3 contains 17 residues. Germline V gives CDR1 MNHEY, CDR2 SMNVEV (reference sequence). J lost 5 bases, V lost 5 bases, and 12 bases had no gene match. In the original processing: Reference gene primer amplification gave estimated nucleated cell counts. Assay: immunoSEQ multiplex PCR; the TCRdb copy retains only in-frame clones and omits some. For V, J and clone size, that table is used; D and trimming come from the DNA. The table lists over 150,000 clones, approximately 86% of them singletons. The sample taken for sequencing was peripheral blood. This sequence joins TRBV27 and TRBJ2-2, with TRBD2 matching 9 bases. This sequence was found in a man under 40 with acute or convalescent COVID-19. The CDR3 nucleotides read TGTGCCAGCAGTCCCTTGGGGGTAGCGGGGGCTACCGGGGAGCTGTTTTTT. It is translated as CASSPLGVAGATGELFF.